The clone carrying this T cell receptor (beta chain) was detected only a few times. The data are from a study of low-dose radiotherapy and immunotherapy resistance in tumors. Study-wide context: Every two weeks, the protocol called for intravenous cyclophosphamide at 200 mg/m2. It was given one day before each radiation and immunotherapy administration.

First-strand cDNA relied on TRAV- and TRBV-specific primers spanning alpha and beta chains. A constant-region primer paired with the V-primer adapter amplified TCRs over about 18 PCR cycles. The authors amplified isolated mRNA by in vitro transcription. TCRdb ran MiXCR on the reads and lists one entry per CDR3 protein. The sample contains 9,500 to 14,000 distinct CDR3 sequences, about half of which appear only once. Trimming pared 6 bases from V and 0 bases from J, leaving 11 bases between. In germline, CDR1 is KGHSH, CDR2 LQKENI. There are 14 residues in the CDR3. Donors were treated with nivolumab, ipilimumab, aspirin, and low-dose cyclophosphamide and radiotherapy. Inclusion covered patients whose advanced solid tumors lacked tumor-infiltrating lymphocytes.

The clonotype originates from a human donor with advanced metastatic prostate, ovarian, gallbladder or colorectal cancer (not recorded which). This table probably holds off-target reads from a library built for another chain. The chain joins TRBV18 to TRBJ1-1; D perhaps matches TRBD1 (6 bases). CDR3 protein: CASSGQSMNTEAFF. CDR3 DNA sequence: TGTGCCAGCTCCGGACAGTCCATGAACACTGAAGCTTTCTTT.